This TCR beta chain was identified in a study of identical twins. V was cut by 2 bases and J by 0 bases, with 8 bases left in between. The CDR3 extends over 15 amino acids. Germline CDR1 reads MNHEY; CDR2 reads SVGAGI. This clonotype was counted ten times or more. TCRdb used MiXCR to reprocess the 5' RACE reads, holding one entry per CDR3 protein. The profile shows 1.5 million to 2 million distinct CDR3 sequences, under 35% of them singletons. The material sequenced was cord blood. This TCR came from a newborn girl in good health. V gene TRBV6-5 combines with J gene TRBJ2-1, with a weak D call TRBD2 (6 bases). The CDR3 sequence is CASSYGGSSYNEQFF. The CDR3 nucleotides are TGTGCCAGCAGTTACGGGGGGAGCTCCTACAATGAGCAGTTCTTC.